The 16 T cell receptor beta chains in this list originate from one sample, sequenced in a study of blood T cell repertoires in COVID-19. The protocol was immunoSEQ multiplex PCR, while the TCRdb copy is restricted to in-frame clones and leaves out a portion. Of 200,000 to 250,000 clones in the sample, around 87% were seen once. Sequencing was performed on peripheral blood. The source is a man aged 55 to 69 with acute or convalescent COVID-19.

The rearrangement uses TRBV4-3 and TRBJ2-2; 9 positions agree with TRBD1. The germline V gene has CDR1 LGHNA and CDR2 YSLEER. V lost 3 bases, J lost 6 bases, and 11 bases stayed unmatched. The CDR3 is 17 amino acids. This CDR3 is CASSQLTGTGTPGELFF. The CDR3 DNA sequence: TGCGCCAGCAGCCAGCTCACCGGGACAGGGACCCCCGGGGAGCTGTTTTTT.

The rearrangement uses TRBV18 and TRBJ1-2, with 9 nucleotides matching TRBD1. The germline gives CDR1 KGHSH, CDR2 LQKENI. The V segment lost 2 bases and the J segment 3 bases; nucleotides outside the gene matches: 7. The CDR3 runs to 16 residues. The CDR3 protein is CASSPSGQGTYYGYTF. As DNA, the CDR3 is TGTGCCAGCTCACCATCGGGACAGGGAACTTACTATGGCTACACCTTC.

The chain uses TRBV7-3 and TRBJ2-3, with D tentatively TRBD2 (6 bases). This CDR3 has 15 amino acids. Germline CDR1 is SGHTA and CDR2 is FQGTGA. V lost 5 bases and J lost 0, with 12 bases in between. CDR3 bases: TGTGCCAGCAGCCCGACTAGTTTGAGCACAGATACGCAGTATTTT. This translates into CASSPTSLSTDTQYF.

This sequence joins TRBV10-1 and TRBJ1-5, with D uncertain. The CDR3 is 16 residues long. V was shortened by 1 base and J by 0 bases, with 10 bases between the two germline ends. The germline gives CDR1 WNHNN, CDR2 SYGVQD (reference sequence). CDR3 in amino acids: CASSECRSYSNQPQHF. As DNA, the CDR3 is TGCGCCAGCAGTGAGTGTCGGTCCTATAGCAATCAGCCCCAGCATTTT.

J is TRBJ1-3 and V is TRBV2, with TRBD1 identical over 9 bases. Germline CDR1 is SNHLY and CDR2 is FYNNEI. The trim removed 6 bases at V and 1 base at J, leaving 7 bases unmatched. The length of the CDR3 is 16 residues. The CDR3: CASRADRGGSGNTIYF. CDR3 DNA: TGTGCCAGCAGGGCTGACAGGGGGGGTTCTGGAAACACCATATATTTT.

The chain couples TRBV9 to TRBJ1-3, with no clear D. This CDR3 has 17 residues. The germline gives CDR1 SGDLS, CDR2 YYNGEE. The V gene lost 4 bases and the J gene lost 0 bases, with 17 bases spanning the gap. The CDR3 sequence: CASSPGIGLSSGNTIYF. In DNA, the CDR3 is TGTGCCAGCAGCCCCGGGATCGGTTTGAGCTCTGGAAACACCATATATTTT.

The rearrangement joins TRBV6-5 to TRBJ1-2, with a weak D call TRBD1 (6 bases). Between the trimmed V and J ends, which lost 6 bases and 4 bases, there was a span of 12 bases. Per the germline V gene, CDR1 is MNHEY and CDR2 is SVGAGI. The CDR3 contains 13 residues. The CDR3 here is CASSQDSRYGYTF. The CDR3 coding sequence is TGTGCCAGCAGCCAGGACAGCCGCTATGGCTACACCTTC.

The chain uses TRBV27 and TRBJ1-1, with 7 bases that match TRBD1. This CDR3 contains 15 residues. Germline loops: CDR1 MNHEY, CDR2 SMNVEV (reference sequence). After removal of 3 bases from V and 1 base from J, the junction contained 5 bases not matched to a gene. CDR3 in amino acids: CASSFHNRGNTEAFF. As DNA, the CDR3 is TGTGCCAGCAGTTTCCATAACAGGGGGAACACTGAAGCTTTCTTT.

This chain links TRBV5-5 with TRBJ2-3; 7 bases are shared with TRBD2. The CDR3 consists of 14 residues. The V gene end was trimmed by 1 base and the J gene end by 8 bases; junction bases not matched to a gene: 7. Germline assignment: CDR1 SGHKS and CDR2 YYEKEE (reference sequence). In nucleotides, the CDR3 is TGTGCCAGCAGCTTGTTGGGAGGGATCGTTACGCAGTATTTT. This gives the protein CASSLLGGIVTQYF.

This chain links TRBV11-2 with TRBJ1-3; D ambiguous. The length of the CDR3 is 12 residues. Trimming left V 4 bases short and J 7 bases short, with 8 bases between. From germline, CDR1 is SGHAT and CDR2 FQNNGV. CDR3 sequence (DNA): TGTGCCAGCAGCTGGCTTGGTAACACCATATATTTT. Translated: CASSWLGNTIYF.

This clone appeared a few times. DNA of the CDR3: TGTGCCAGTAATTTTAGGACATCCAATCCTTATGGCTACACCTTC. This gives the protein CASNFRTSNPYGYTF. The chain links TRBV19 to TRBJ1-2, with a tentative D call TRBD1 (5 bases). CDR3 length: 15 amino acids. CDR1 is LNHDA and CDR2 is SQIVND in the germline V gene (reference sequence). V was pared by 7 bases and J by 5 bases, with 20 bases between.

The chain recombines TRBV5-1 with TRBJ2-4; 12 nucleotides align to TRBD1. The germline V gene encodes CDR1 SGHRS and CDR2 YFSETQ. The CDR3 length is 18 residues. V shed 4 bases and J 5 bases; nucleotides not matched to a gene: 13. CDR3 in amino acids: CASSPLAGTGGSQNIQYF. The CDR3, as DNA: TGCGCCAGCAGCCCCCTAGCCGGGACAGGGGGCAGCCAAAACATTCAGTACTTC.

The chain recombines TRBV3-1 (or the pseudogene TRBV3-2) with TRBJ2-7; maybe TRBD2 (6 bases). The V end lost 4 bases, the J end lost 0 bases, and 22 bases lay between the germline ends. The CDR3 is 18 residues long. Germline loops: CDR1 LGHDT, CDR2 YNNKEL (reference sequence). The CDR3 coding sequence is TGTGCCAGCAGCCCCCCACCCTGGCGGGGTAGCCTCTCCTACGAGCAGTACTTC. It is translated as CASSPPPWRGSLSYEQYF.

The chain has TRBV7-9 and TRBJ1-4, with 8 bases matching TRBD1. This CDR3 has 15 residues. Germline V CDR1 and CDR2: SEHNR, FQNEAQ (reference sequence). Unmatched junction bases numbered 9, after V lost 5 bases and J lost 7 bases. The CDR3 loop reads CASSRGTGRGEKLFF. The CDR3 DNA is TGTGCCAGCAGCCGGGGGACAGGACGTGGTGAAAAACTGTTTTTT.

V usage is TRBV19 and J usage is TRBJ2-5, with D possibly TRBD1 on 6 matching bases. CDR3 length equals 16 residues. Germline CDR1 reads LNHDA; CDR2 reads SQIVND (reference sequence). V was trimmed by 1 base and J by 1 base, leaving 13 bases between them. This CDR3 is CASSIVLWGPQETQYF. CDR3 sequence (DNA): TGTGCCAGTAGTATAGTTTTGTGGGGGCCCCAAGAGACCCAGTACTTC.

This clone was observed a few times. The chain links TRBV19 to TRBJ2-2; unclear D gene. Germline V CDR1 and CDR2: LNHDA, SQIVND (reference sequence). This CDR3 has 14 residues. V lost 5 bases and J lost 2, with 9 bases in between. CDR3 amino acids: CASSGRSNTGELFF. The CDR3 region has the DNA TGTGCCAGTAGTGGCAGGTCAAACACCGGGGAGCTGTTTTTT.